These T cell receptor beta chains were read from a single sample in a study of shared clonotypes between healthy human individuals. Clones were sequenced by immunoSEQ multiplex PCR, and TCRdb holds only the in-frame ones, with some missing. The sample has around 2.5 million clones; approximately 94% are singletons. The sample comprised naive CD4+ T cells from PBMCs. These receptors originate from a man aged 18 to 35 in good health. Some clones in this sample may be carry-over from other donors' samples. Each CDR3 is given with its conserved first and last residue. D genes are given only for firm matches. Clone size is shown for a subset of rows, as once, few, many or a class of expanded clone.

j_call: TRBJ2-7; v_call: TRBV4-2; d_call: TRBD2; clone_size: NA; cdr3_nt: TGTGCCAGCAGCCAAGGGACTGGGACTAGCTACGAGCAGTACTTC; cdr3_aa: CASSQGTGTSYEQYF
j_call: TRBJ1-6; v_call: TRBV28; d_call: NA; clone_size: NA; cdr3_nt: TGTGCCAGCAGTACTTATAATTCACCCCTCCACTTT; cdr3_aa: CASSTYNSPLHF
j_call: TRBJ2-7; v_call: TRBV11-2; d_call: NA; clone_size: NA; cdr3_nt: TGTGCCAGCAGCTTAGTTCGGGGTGCGGCCTACGAGCAGTACTTC; cdr3_aa: CASSLVRGAAYEQYF
j_call: TRBJ2-1; v_call: TRBV14; d_call: NA; clone_size: NA; cdr3_nt: TGTGCCAGCAGCCAAGTCGATGAGCAGTTCTTC; cdr3_aa: CASSQVDEQFF
j_call: TRBJ1-2; v_call: TRBV9; d_call: NA; clone_size: once; cdr3_nt: TGTGCCAGCAGCGTCGATCCGAACTATGGCTACACCTTC; cdr3_aa: CASSVDPNYGYTF
j_call: TRBJ1-2; v_call: TRBV4-1; d_call: NA; clone_size: NA; cdr3_nt: TGCGCCAGCAGCCAACCTCAGGGCCACTATGGCTACACCTTC; cdr3_aa: CASSQPQGHYGYTF
j_call: TRBJ2-6; v_call: TRBV19; d_call: TRBD2; clone_size: NA; cdr3_nt: TGTGCCAGTAGTATTACCGGGACTAGCGGGACTAGCTCTGGGGCCAACGTCCTGACTTTC; cdr3_aa: CASSITGTSGTSSGANVLTF
j_call: TRBJ2-1; v_call: TRBV2; d_call: TRBD2; clone_size: NA; cdr3_nt: TGTGCCAGCAGTGAATGGACTAGCGCCAATGAGCAGTTCTTC; cdr3_aa: CASSEWTSANEQFF
j_call: TRBJ2-7; v_call: TRBV6-5; d_call: TRBD2; clone_size: NA; cdr3_nt: TGTGCCAGCAGTCCTAGCGGGAGTCAAGAGCAGTACTTC; cdr3_aa: CASSPSGSQEQYF
j_call: TRBJ2-5; v_call: TRBV4-1; d_call: NA; clone_size: NA; cdr3_nt: TGCGCCAGCAGCCGAACCCTTATAGGACAGCAAGAGACCCAGTACTTC; cdr3_aa: CASSRTLIGQQETQYF
j_call: TRBJ2-3; v_call: TRBV28; d_call: NA; clone_size: NA; cdr3_nt: TGTGCCAGTTCCGGGACCCTCTGGTCAGATACGCAGTATTTT; cdr3_aa: CASSGTLWSDTQYF
j_call: TRBJ2-5; v_call: TRBV29-1; d_call: NA; clone_size: NA; cdr3_nt: TGCAGCGTTGAAGGCCGGGTTTACCAAGAGACCCAGTACTTC; cdr3_aa: CSVEGRVYQETQYF
j_call: TRBJ2-1; v_call: TRBV5-1; d_call: TRBD2; clone_size: NA; cdr3_nt: TGCGCCAGCAGCTTGGACAAGACTAGCGGGAGAAGGAATGAGCAGTTCTTC; cdr3_aa: CASSLDKTSGRRNEQFF
j_call: TRBJ2-1; v_call: TRBV4-2; d_call: TRBD1; clone_size: NA; cdr3_nt: TGTGCCAGCAGCTTAGTTGGTATTCGGGGACAGGGGAAACATGAGCAGTTCTTC; cdr3_aa: CASSLVGIRGQGKHEQFF
j_call: TRBJ2-3; v_call: TRBV27; d_call: TRBD2; clone_size: NA; cdr3_nt: TGTGCCAGCAGTAAGCGGGGGGGGGAAGATACGCAGTATTTT; cdr3_aa: CASSKRGGEDTQYF
j_call: TRBJ1-2; v_call: TRBV14; d_call: TRBD1; clone_size: NA; cdr3_nt: TGTGCCAGCAGCCTCGCCGGAAGGACAGGGATGTATGGCTACACCTTC; cdr3_aa: CASSLAGRTGMYGYTF